One and the same sample provided the 32 T cell receptor beta chains below, sequenced in a study of cytomegalovirus exposure and HLA in healthy donors. PCR amplification relied on 60 Vbeta primers (plus 13 Jbeta primers). The repertoire was sequenced with immunoSEQ multiplex PCR; TCRdb's copy has only in-frame clones and lacks some. The sample holds 150,000 to 180,000 clones, about 83% seen once. Sequencing used PBMCs. Source of these receptors: a woman between 40 and 50 years old in good health and CMV-seronegative.

J is TRBJ2-7 and V is TRBV2; possible D gene TRBD1, 5 bases. CDR3 size: 14 residues. Germline loops: CDR1 SNHLY, CDR2 FYNNEI. V was shortened by 0 bases and J by 3 bases, with 9 bases between the two germline ends. The DNA for the CDR3 is TGTGCCAGCAGTGAAGCGAAGCAGGGCTACGAGCAGTACTTC. Translating gives CASSEAKQGYEQYF.

V and J are TRBV5-4 and TRBJ2-1; 14 nucleotides match TRBD2. Germline lookup yields CDR1 SGHNT and CDR2 YYREEE (reference sequence). CDR3 length: 16 residues. The trim removed 6 bases at V and 10 bases at J, leaving 12 bases unmatched. CDR3 residues: CASTSGGLAGVGEQFF. In nucleotides, the CDR3 is TGTGCCAGCACCTCCGGGGGACTAGCGGGAGTAGGGGAGCAGTTCTTC. The full variable domain, with the rest looked up from reference TRBV5-4 and TRBJ2-1, is ETGVTQSPTHLIKTRGQQVTLRCSSQSGHNTVSWYQQALGQGPQFIFQYYREEENGRGNFPPRFSGLQFPNYSSELNVNALELDDSALYLCASTSGGLAGVGEQFFGPGTRLTVL.

V is TRBV13 and J is TRBJ1-5; D possibly corresponds to TRBD1 (5 bases). Trimming removed 0 bases at V and 7 bases at J, with 13 bases between. This CDR3 has 15 residues. Germline CDR1 is PRHDT and CDR2 is FYEKMQ (reference sequence). The CDR3 DNA follows: TGTGCCAGCAGCTTAGGGGGTAGGGGACTGCAGCCCCAGCATTTT. Protein product: CASSLGGRGLQPQHF.

DNA for the CDR3: TGTGCCAGCAGCTTCCGGGACAGGGGGGACCTAAACTATGGCTACACCTTC. Protein product: CASSFRDRGDLNYGYTF. The rearrangement joins TRBV13 to TRBJ1-2; 11 bases map to TRBD1. J lost 2 bases, V lost 3 bases, and 8 bases had no gene match. This CDR3 spans 17 amino acids. CDR1 PRHDT and CDR2 FYEKMQ come from the germline V gene (reference sequence).

The chain employs TRBV30 and TRBJ2-3, with TRBD2 matching 12 bases. The CDR3 has 15 residues. After removal of 1 base from V and 8 bases from J, the junction contained 7 bases not matched to a gene. The germline V gene has CDR1 GTSNPN and CDR2 SVGIG (reference sequence). This CDR3 reads CAWSGLAGGPGTQYF. The CDR3 nucleotides read TGTGCCTGGAGTGGCCTAGCGGGAGGGCCGGGTACGCAGTATTTT.

This clone was seen only once. This sequence joins TRBV4-1 and TRBJ1-4, with D perhaps TRBD1 (6 bases). The V gene's germline CDR1 is MGHRA and CDR2 YSYEKL. The CDR3 totals 15 residues. V gave up 2 bases and J gave up 7 bases, with 14 bases separating them. In DNA, the CDR3 is TGCGCCAGCAGCCAAAAACAGGGTGGCGGTGAAAAACTGTTTTTT. Translating gives CASSQKQGGGEKLFF.

This clone was recorded a few times. The rearrangement uses TRBV12-5 and TRBJ2-2, with 8 bases identical to TRBD2. The trim removed 6 bases at V and 6 bases at J, leaving 6 bases unmatched. The CDR3 has 14 residues. Germline assignment: CDR1 LGHNT and CDR2 FRNRAP. The DNA for the CDR3 is TGTGCTAGTGGCGGGGGGGCGATGTCCGGGGAGCTGTTTTTT. This sequence encodes CASGGGAMSGELFF. The whole variable domain, filled in from reference TRBV12-5 and TRBJ2-2, reads DARVTQTPRHKVTEMGQEVTMRCQPILGHNTVFWYRQTMMQGLELLAYFRNRAPLDDSGMPKDRFSAEMPDATLATLKIQPSEPRDSAVYFCASGGGAMSGELFFGEGSRLTVL.

This clone has just a few counts. The chain combines TRBV6-5 with TRBJ1-1; D is uncertain. V was clipped by 6 bases and J by 7 bases, with 12 bases between them. This CDR3 has 12 amino acids. CDR1 MNHEY and CDR2 SVGAGI come from the germline V gene. The CDR3 loop reads CASRTRQLEAFF. In DNA form, the CDR3 reads TGTGCCAGCAGGACACGTCAACTTGAAGCTTTCTTT.

DNA of the CDR3: TGCGCCAGCAGCCAAACCGGGACAGGTAGACCTAATTCACCCCTCCACTTT. The encoded protein is CASSQTGTGRPNSPLHF. This chain joins TRBV5-1 and TRBJ1-6, with 8 bases that match TRBD1. Germline loops: CDR1 SGHRS, CDR2 YFSETQ. The CDR3 consists of 17 residues. The V and J ends lost 4 bases and 6 bases, in that order; junction bases with no gene match: 12.

The rearrangement uses TRBV28 and TRBJ1-2; 7 bases match TRBD1. Unmatched junction bases numbered 5, after V lost 6 bases and J lost 4 bases. This CDR3 is built from 13 residues. Per the germline V gene, CDR1 is MDHEN and CDR2 is SYDVKM. The CDR3 DNA follows: TGTGCCAGCAGAACAGGGGACCCCTATGGCTACACCTTC. Translation gives CASRTGDPYGYTF.

The chain employs TRBV5-4 and TRBJ1-2; D is uncertain. The CDR3 is 13 residues long. V lost 0 bases to trimming and J lost 7 bases, with 10 bases between them. Germline values: CDR1 SGHNT, CDR2 YYREEE (reference sequence). The CDR3 protein is CASSLAGLGGYTF. The CDR3 DNA sequence: TGTGCCAGCAGCTTGGCGGGTCTCGGTGGCTACACCTTC.

For the CDR3, the DNA is TGTGCCAGTAGTAAGGAAAAAGGGGGACGCTCCTACGAGCAGTACTTC. Its translation: CASSKEKGGRSYEQYF. V usage is TRBV19 and J usage is TRBJ2-7; D is possibly TRBD1 (6 bases). Germline V CDR1 and CDR2: LNHDA, SQIVND (reference sequence). The CDR3 covers 16 residues. Trimming removed 4 bases from V and 0 bases from J, with 16 bases in between.

This clone was seen only a few times. V and J are TRBV6-5 and TRBJ2-7; a possible D gene is TRBD1 (5 bases). The CDR3 is 14 amino acids. Trimming shortened V by 5 bases and J by 0 bases, and 11 bases separated the two germline ends. Per the germline V gene, CDR1 is MNHEY and CDR2 is SVGAGI. The CDR3 nucleotides are TGTGCCAGCAGTCAAGGACATAACTCCTACGAGCAGTACTTC. It translates to CASSQGHNSYEQYF.

This rearrangement joins TRBV11-2 to TRBJ2-3, with TRBD1 identical over 10 bases. The CDR3 covers 18 residues. V was pared by 0 bases and J by 7 bases, with 13 bases of the junction left unmatched. Looked up from germline, CDR1 is SGHAT and CDR2 is FQNNGV. CDR3 sequence (DNA): TGTGCCAGCAGCTTAGATTGGTACGGGACAGGGGTGAAAAATACGCAGTATTTT. Its protein product is CASSLDWYGTGVKNTQYF.

The genes are TRBV10-3 and TRBJ2-3; 15 bases agree with TRBD2. The V segment lost 6 bases and the J segment 4 bases; nucleotides outside the gene matches: 2. Germline-derived CDR1 and CDR2 are ENHRY and SYGVKD. The CDR3 sequence is 15 residues long. CDR3 sequence (DNA): TGTGCCATCAGCGGACTAGCGGGGGGGCCAGATACGCAGTATTTT. This codes for CAISGLAGGPDTQYF.

The chain has TRBV11-2 and TRBJ2-3; 9 nucleotides line up with TRBD2. The CDR3 length is 16 residues. The trim removed 1 base at V and 5 bases at J, leaving 7 bases unmatched. Germline lookup yields CDR1 SGHAT and CDR2 FQNNGV. CDR3 nucleotides: TGTGCCAGCAGCTTAGTGGGGACTAGCCGGGGAGATACGCAGTATTTT. This translates into CASSLVGTSRGDTQYF.

The chain uses TRBV2 and TRBJ2-7, with TRBD1 matching 7 bases. CDR1 SNHLY and CDR2 FYNNEI come from the germline V gene. The CDR3 consists of 14 residues. The junction had 6 bases not matched to a gene; V was cut back by 4 bases and J by 3 bases. DNA of the CDR3: TGTGCCAGCAGTGGAGGGACAGAGTTCTACGAGCAGTACTTC. Translated: CASSGGTEFYEQYF. Full variable domain (rest looked up from reference TRBV2 and TRBJ2-7): EPEVTQTPSHQVTQMGQEVILRCVPISNHLYFYWYRQILGQKVEFLVSFYNNEISEKSEIFDDQFSVERPDGSNFTLKIRSTKLEDSAMYFCASSGGTEFYEQYFGPGTRLTVT.

This chain connects TRBV5-1 to TRBJ2-5; no definite D call. V lost 2 bases and J 5 bases, leaving 4 bases between the germline ends. The CDR3 loop spans 11 amino acids. Germline values: CDR1 SGHRS, CDR2 YFSETQ. The CDR3 reads CASSFRETQYF. The CDR3, as DNA: TGCGCCAGCAGCTTTCGGGAGACCCAGTACTTC.

This clone was observed a handful of times. V is TRBV5-6 and J is TRBJ1-4; D perhaps matches TRBD1 (5 bases). Germline V gene sequence: CDR1 SGHDT, CDR2 YYEEEE. V lost 4 bases to trimming and J lost 5 bases, with 18 bases between them. The CDR3 length is 16 residues. The DNA for the CDR3 is TGTGCCAGCAGCGGTCCGTTCTGGGGGGTCAATGAAAAACTGTTTTTT. It yields the protein CASSGPFWGVNEKLFF.

The J gene is TRBJ2-7, the V gene TRBV30, with D hard to call. CDR1 and CDR2 (germline): GTSNPN, SVGIG (reference sequence). CDR3 length: 12 residues. V was shortened by 2 bases and J by 3 bases, with 8 bases between the two germline ends. CDR3 in amino acids: CAWSNRDYEQYF. CDR3 sequence (DNA): TGTGCCTGGAGTAACAGAGACTACGAGCAGTACTTC.

The DNA for the CDR3 is TGTGCCAGTCATCCGGCGGTTCGGGGATTAAGGAACACTGAAGCTTTCTTT. The encoded protein is CASHPAVRGLRNTEAFF. J is TRBJ1-1 and V is TRBV28; D is unclear. Germline CDR1 MDHEN, CDR2 SYDVKM. V was trimmed by 9 bases and J by 1 base, leaving 24 bases between them. CDR3 length equals 17 residues.

The chain couples TRBV10-3 to TRBJ1-5; D uncertain. The CDR3 totals 16 residues. CDR1 and CDR2 from the germline V gene are ENHRY and SYGVKD. V was cut by 0 bases and J by 5 bases, with 14 bases left in between. In DNA form, the CDR3 reads TGTGCCATCAGTGAGTCCTCCGGGTTTCCAGATCAGCCCCAGCATTTT. This encodes CAISESSGFPDQPQHF.

This clone has only a few counts. The CDR3 sequence: CASSLEGGNQGEQYF. The CDR3 coding sequence is TGTGCCAGCAGCTTAGAAGGGGGAAATCAGGGGGAGCAGTACTTC. The rearrangement joins TRBV7-9 to TRBJ2-7, with D possibly matching TRBD1 (6 bases). Deletions cut 1 base from V and 7 bases from J, with 17 bases between. This CDR3 contains 15 residues. Germline V gene data show CDR1 as SEHNR and CDR2 as FQNEAQ (reference sequence).

The V and J genes are TRBV23-1 and TRBJ1-2, with D perhaps matching TRBD1 (6 bases). TRBV23-1 is known as an ORF, though its function is uncertain. This CDR3 has 13 residues. CDR3 sequence reads: CVRGLRGAYGYTF. CDR3 DNA sequence: TGCGTCCGGGGCCTCAGGGGAGCCTATGGCTACACCTTC.

The chain recombines TRBV21-1 with TRBJ1-3. TRBV21-1 corresponds to a pseudogene. The CDR3 runs 18 residues. CDR3 DNA sequence: TGTGCCAGCAGCCGCCGGGTCCCAAAAACTCGGTTTGGAAACACCATATATTTT. It translates to CASSRRVPKTRFGNTIYF.

The genes are TRBV5-1 and TRBJ2-3; no firm D call. CDR1 SGHRS and CDR2 YFSETQ come from the germline V gene. V lost 0 bases to trimming and J lost 2 bases, with 10 bases between them. The CDR3 has 15 amino acids. The CDR3 here is CASSLGVGTTDTQYF. CDR3 nucleotide sequence: TGCGCCAGCAGCTTGGGGGTGGGCACCACAGATACGCAGTATTTT.

The DNA for the CDR3 is TGTGCCTGGAGTGTAATTAAGGGGGAAACCTTC. Its protein product is CAWSVIKGETF. This chain joins TRBV30 and TRBJ1-2; D is perhaps TRBD1 (6 bases). Germline-derived CDR1 and CDR2 are GTSNPN and SVGIG (reference sequence). V gave up 0 bases and J gave up 14 bases, with 13 bases separating them. The CDR3 totals 11 residues.

V usage is TRBV6-5 and J usage is TRBJ2-3, with D hard to call. The CDR3 loop spans 14 amino acids. Germline V gene sequence: CDR1 MNHEY, CDR2 SVGAGI. V was clipped by 0 bases and J by 6 bases, with 10 bases between them. The CDR3 nucleotides are TGTGCCAGCAGTTACTCGAGCGCCCCCGATACGCAGTATTTT. Encoded protein: CASSYSSAPDTQYF.

For this clone: The same CDR3 can be traced to other DNA sequences in this sample. This chain connects TRBV7-9 to TRBJ1-1, with a tentative D call TRBD1 (5 bases). V dropped 0 bases and J dropped 1 base, with 6 bases sitting between them. The CDR3 loop spans 14 amino acids. Germline V gene lookup returns CDR1 SEHNR and CDR2 FQNEAQ (reference sequence). The chain's CDR3 is CASSLARGNTEAFF. CDR3 nucleotides: TGTGCCAGCAGCTTAGCTAGGGGGAACACTGAAGCTTTCTTT.

The chain combines TRBV28 with TRBJ1-1; D gene ambiguous. Germline V gives CDR1 MDHEN, CDR2 SYDVKM. V shed 7 bases and J shed 4 bases, with 10 bases lying between them. CDR3 length: 12 residues. CDR3 residues: CASTQVGTEAFF. The CDR3 DNA reads as TGTGCCAGCACTCAAGTCGGCACTGAAGCTTTCTTT.

This chain connects TRBV10-3 to TRBJ2-5, with a possible D match to TRBD1 (5 bases). Trimming shortened V by 2 bases and J by 4 bases, and 8 bases separated the two germline ends. In germline, CDR1 is ENHRY, CDR2 SYGVKD. This CDR3 contains 13 residues. CDR3 sequence reads: CAISEAQAETQYF. The CDR3 DNA follows: TGTGCCATCAGTGAGGCACAGGCAGAGACCCAGTACTTC.

This chain links TRBV4-1 with TRBJ1-4; TRBD1 aligns across 8 bases. Per the germline V gene, CDR1 is MGHRA and CDR2 is YSYEKL. The CDR3 is 13 amino acids. J gave up 10 bases and V 3 bases, and 4 bases lay outside the gene matches. The CDR3 here is CASSQDTGGKLFF. As DNA, the CDR3 is TGCGCCAGCAGCCAGGACACAGGGGGAAAACTGTTTTTT.